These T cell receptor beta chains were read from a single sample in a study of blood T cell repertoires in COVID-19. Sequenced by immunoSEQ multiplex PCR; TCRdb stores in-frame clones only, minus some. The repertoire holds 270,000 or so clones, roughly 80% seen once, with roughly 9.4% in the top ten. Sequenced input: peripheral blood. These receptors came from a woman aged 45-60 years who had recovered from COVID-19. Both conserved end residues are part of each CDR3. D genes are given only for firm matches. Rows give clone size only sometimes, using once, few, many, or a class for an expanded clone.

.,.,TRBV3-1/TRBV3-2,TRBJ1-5,TGTGCCAGCAGCCAAGAGGGCAGGGGCAATCAGCCCCAGCATTTT,CASSQEGRGNQPQHF
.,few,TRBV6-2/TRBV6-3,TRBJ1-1,TGTGCCAGCAGTTACCCAATTTGGGCAGTGACGAACACTGAAGCTTTCTTT,CASSYPIWAVTNTEAFF
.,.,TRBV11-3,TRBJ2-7,TGTGCCAGCAGCTTAGGGCAGGGAAACGAGCAGTACTTC,CASSLGQGNEQYF
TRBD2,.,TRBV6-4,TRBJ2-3,TGTGCCAGCAGTGATCAGCGGGGGGTATTAGATACGCAGTATTTT,CASSDQRGVLDTQYF
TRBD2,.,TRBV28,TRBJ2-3,TGTGCCAGCAGTAGCGGGGGGGCCGGCACAGATACGCAGTATTTT,CASSSGGAGTDTQYF
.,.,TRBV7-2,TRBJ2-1,TGTGCCAGCAGCTTATGGTGGCCCCGCGGGCTTACCTACAATGAGCAGTTCTTC,CASSLWWPRGLTYNEQFF
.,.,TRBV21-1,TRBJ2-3,TGTGCCAGCAGCAAAGCCTGTGACTGCTCTAGCACAGATACGCAGTATTTT,CASSKACDCSSTDTQYF
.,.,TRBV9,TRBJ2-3,TGTGCCAGCAGCGTAGGAGGACAGTCAAGCACAGATACGCAGTATTTT,CASSVGGQSSTDTQYF
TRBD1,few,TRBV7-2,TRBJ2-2,TGTGCCAGCAGCTCCAGGGGGACGAACACCGGGGAGCTGTTTTTT,CASSSRGTNTGELFF
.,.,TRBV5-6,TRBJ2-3,TGTGCCAGCAGCCCGAACGAGGTCCCTAAGGCAGATACGCAGTATTTT,CASSPNEVPKADTQYF
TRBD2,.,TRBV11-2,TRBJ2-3,TGTGCCAGCAGCTTGCGACTAGCGGGAGACACAGATACGCAGTATTTT,CASSLRLAGDTDTQYF
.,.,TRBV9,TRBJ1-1,TGTGCCAGCAGCGTAGACCCCGGACAGATGAACACTGAAGCTTTCTTT,CASSVDPGQMNTEAFF
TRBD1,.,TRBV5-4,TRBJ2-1,TGTGCCAGCAGGCCGGGACAGGGCAATGAGCAGTTCTTC,CASRPGQGNEQFF
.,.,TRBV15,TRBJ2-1,TGTGCCACCAGCAGAGATACAGCATATCGGGAGCAGTTCTTC,CATSRDTAYREQFF
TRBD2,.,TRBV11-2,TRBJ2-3,TGTGCCAGCAGCTTAGGGCCGCCGGGGGGTTGGGGCTCAGATACGCAGTATTTT,CASSLGPPGGWGSDTQYF
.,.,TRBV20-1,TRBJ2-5,TGCAGTGCTAGTAAGGGAGGGGGAGAGACCCAGTACTTC,CSASKGGGETQYF
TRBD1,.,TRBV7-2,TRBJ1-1,TGTGCCAGCAGCCTATTAACAGGGGGCTCCGTGAACACTGAAGCTTTCTTT,CASSLLTGGSVNTEAFF
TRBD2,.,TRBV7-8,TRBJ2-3,TGTGCCAGCAGCTCTAGACTAGCGGGTGCCCCCACAGATACGCAGTATTTT,CASSSRLAGAPTDTQYF
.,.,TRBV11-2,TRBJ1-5,TGTGCCAGCAGCTTAGAGCGTAATCAGCCCCAGCATTTT,CASSLERNQPQHF
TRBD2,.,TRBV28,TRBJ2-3,TGTGCCAGCAGGGAGGCCGGGACAGGGCGACTAGCGGGAGGGCCAGATACGCAGTATTTT,CASREAGTGRLAGGPDTQYF
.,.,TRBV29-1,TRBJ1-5,TGCAGCGTTGAAGGTTCGGGGTACAATCAGCCCCAGCATTTT,CSVEGSGYNQPQHF
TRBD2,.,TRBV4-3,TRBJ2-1,TGCGCCAGCAGCCAAGAAGGATGGGCGGACCGGGGGGTCGGTGAGCAGTTCTTC,CASSQEGWADRGVGEQFF
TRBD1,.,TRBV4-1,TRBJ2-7,TGCGCCAGCAGCCCCAGGACAGGGCCCTTCTACGAGCAGTACTTC,CASSPRTGPFYEQYF
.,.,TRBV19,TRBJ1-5,TGTGCCAGTAGTACGACATTTAATAGCAATCAGCCCCAGCATTTT,CASSTTFNSNQPQHF
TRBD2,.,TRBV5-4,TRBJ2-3,TGTGCCAGCAGCTTGATGGCGGGAGGAGGTCGAACAGATACGCAGTATTTT,CASSLMAGGGRTDTQYF
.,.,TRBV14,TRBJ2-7,TGTGCCAGCAGCCAAGCTACCCAGGATCACTACGAGCAGTACTTC,CASSQATQDHYEQYF
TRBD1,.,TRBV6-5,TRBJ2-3,TGTGCCAGCATACGGGACAGTTACACAGATACGCAGTATTTT,CASIRDSYTDTQYF
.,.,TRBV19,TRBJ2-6,TGTGCCAGTAGTAGTTTCGGGGACTCTGGGGCCAACGTCCTGACTTTC,CASSSFGDSGANVLTF
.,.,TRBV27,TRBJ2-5,TGTGCCAGCAGTCTCCTACTCGGGGGGACAAAAGAGACCCAGTACTTC,CASSLLLGGTKETQYF
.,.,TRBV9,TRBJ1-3,TGTGCCAGCAGCGTAGCAGCAGGCTACAGCTCTGGAAACACCATATATTTT,CASSVAAGYSSGNTIYF
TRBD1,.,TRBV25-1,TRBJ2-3,TGTGCCAGCATTGGGACAGGGTTCACAGATACGCAGTATTTT,CASIGTGFTDTQYF
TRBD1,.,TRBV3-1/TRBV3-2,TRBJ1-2,TGTGCCAGCAGCCAAGACGACAGGGGTGGTAGCTATGGCTACACCTTC,CASSQDDRGGSYGYTF
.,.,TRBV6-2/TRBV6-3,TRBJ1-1,TGTGCCAGCAGTTACATAGCGGCCAGGGTGAACACTGAAGCTTTCTTT,CASSYIAARVNTEAFF
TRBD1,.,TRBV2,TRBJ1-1,TGTGCCAGCACTTCAAGGAGGACAGGGACGAACACTGAAGCTTTCTTT,CASTSRRTGTNTEAFF
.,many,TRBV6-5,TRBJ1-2,TGTGCCAGCAGCTCTATTTTGGACAGCGACTATGGCTACACCTTC,CASSSILDSDYGYTF
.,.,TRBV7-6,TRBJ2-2,TGTGCCAGCAGCCCAGGGAACGCGAACACCGGGGAGCTGTTTTTT,CASSPGNANTGELFF
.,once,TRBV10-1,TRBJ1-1,TGCGCCAGCCGCGGGGGTGAAGCTTTCTTT,CASRGGEAFF
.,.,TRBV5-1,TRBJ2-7,TGCGCCAGCAGCCCAACAGGTTCCTACGAGCAGTACTTC,CASSPTGSYEQYF
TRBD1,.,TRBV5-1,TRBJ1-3,TGCGCCAGCAGCGCCGGGACAGGGGAATCTGGAAACACCATATATTTT,CASSAGTGESGNTIYF
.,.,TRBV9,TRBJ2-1,TGTGCCAGCAGCGCTACCTCCTACAATGAGCAGTTCTTC,CASSATSYNEQFF
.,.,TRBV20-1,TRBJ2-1,TGCAGTGCTAGTCTCTCGCGGGCTAGCTCCTACAATGAGCAGTTCTTC,CSASLSRASSYNEQFF
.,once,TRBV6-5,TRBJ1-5,TGTGCCAGCAGTTACTCGACAGGAAATCAGCCCCAGCATTTT,CASSYSTGNQPQHF
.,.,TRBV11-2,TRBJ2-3,TGTGCCAGCAGCTCCGGGTCGGCCCTCCTTGGGGGCGCGCAGTATTTT,CASSSGSALLGGAQYF
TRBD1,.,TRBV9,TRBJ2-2,TGTGCCAGCAGCGCACCCCGGGACAGGGGCCAAGCCACCGGGGAGCTGTTTTTT,CASSAPRDRGQATGELFF
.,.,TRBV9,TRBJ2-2,TGTGCCAGCAGCGTAGGGCGGTCCGCTGGGGAGCTGTTTTTT,CASSVGRSAGELFF
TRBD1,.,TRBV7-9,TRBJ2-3,TGTGCCTCCGGGACAGGGGGCAAAGATACGCAGTATTTT,CASGTGGKDTQYF
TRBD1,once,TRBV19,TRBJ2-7,TGTGCCAGTAGTATTGCGGGACAGGGATACGAGCAGTACTTC,CASSIAGQGYEQYF
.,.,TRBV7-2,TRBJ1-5,TGTGCCAGCAGCCCCCATCAGGCACAGCCCCAGCATTTT,CASSPHQAQPQHF
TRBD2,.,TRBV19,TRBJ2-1,TGTGCCAGTAGCGGACTAGCGGGATACAATGAGCAGTTCTTC,CASSGLAGYNEQFF
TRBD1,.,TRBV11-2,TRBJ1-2,TGTGCCAGCAGCTTCTATGGACAGGGACTAATCTACACCTTC,CASSFYGQGLIYTF
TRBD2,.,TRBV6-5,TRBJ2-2,TGTGCCAGCAGAGGTCTAGCGGGGGTGACCGGGGAGCTGTTTTTT,CASRGLAGVTGELFF
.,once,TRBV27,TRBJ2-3,TGTGCCAGCAGTCCCAATAGGGGGGGCGGGGGTGTAGCAGATACGCAGTATTTT,CASSPNRGGGGVADTQYF
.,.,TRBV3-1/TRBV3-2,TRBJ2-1,TGTGCCAGCAGCCAAGGTGTGGGGGGTGAGCAGTTCTTC,CASSQGVGGEQFF
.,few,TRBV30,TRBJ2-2,TGTGCCTGGAGTCCCCCTGAGGCCGGGGAGCTGTTTTTT,CAWSPPEAGELFF
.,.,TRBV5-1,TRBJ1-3,TGCGCCAGCAGCCCCGGGTCCAGCAGCCTTGGAAACACCATATATTTT,CASSPGSSSLGNTIYF
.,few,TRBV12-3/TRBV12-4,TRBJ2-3,TGTGCCAGCAGTTCTCTAGCAATTGGTACGCAGTATTTT,CASSSLAIGTQYF
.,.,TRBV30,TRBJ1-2,TGTGCCTGGAATCGGGATTACTATGGCTACACCTTC,CAWNRDYYGYTF
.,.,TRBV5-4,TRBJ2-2,TGTGCCAGCAGCCCGGCCGGCGGCTTAAACACCGGGGAGCTGTTTTTT,CASSPAGGLNTGELFF
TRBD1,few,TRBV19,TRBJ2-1,TGTGCCAGTAGATCAACAGGGGACAATGAGCAGTTCTTC,CASRSTGDNEQFF
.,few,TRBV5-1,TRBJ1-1,TGCGCCAGCAGCTTGGACAGGGTGGACACTGAAGCTTTCTTT,CASSLDRVDTEAFF